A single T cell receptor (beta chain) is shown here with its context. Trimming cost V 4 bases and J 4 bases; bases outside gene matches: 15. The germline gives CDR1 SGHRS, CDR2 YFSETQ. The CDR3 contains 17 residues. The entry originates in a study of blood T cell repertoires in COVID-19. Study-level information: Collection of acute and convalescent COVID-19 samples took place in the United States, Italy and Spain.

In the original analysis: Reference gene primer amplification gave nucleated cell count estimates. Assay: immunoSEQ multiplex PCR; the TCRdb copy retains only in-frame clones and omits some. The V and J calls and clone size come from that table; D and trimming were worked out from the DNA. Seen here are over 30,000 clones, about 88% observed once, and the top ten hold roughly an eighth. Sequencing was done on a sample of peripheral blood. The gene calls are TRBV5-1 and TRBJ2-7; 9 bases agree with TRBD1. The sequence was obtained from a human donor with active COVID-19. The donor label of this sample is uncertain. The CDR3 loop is CASSRDREESLIYEQYF. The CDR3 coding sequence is TGCGCCAGCAGCCGGGACAGGGAAGAATCACTTATTTACGAGCAGTACTTC. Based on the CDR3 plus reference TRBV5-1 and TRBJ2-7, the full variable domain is KAGVTQTPRYLIKTRGQQVTLSCSPISGHRSVSWYQQTPGQGLQFLFEYFSETQRNKGNFPGRFSGRQFSNSRSEMNVSTLELGDSALYLCASSRDREESLIYEQYFGPGTRLTVT.